Listed below are T cell receptor beta chains from one sample, sequenced in a study of blood T cell repertoires in COVID-19. Measured with immunoSEQ multiplex PCR; TCRdb has only the in-frame clones, and not every one. This sample has 30,000 to 40,000 clones; over 60% occur once, and the top ten carry 16%. The specimen was peripheral blood. These receptors all stem from a human donor in a cohort sampled during active COVID-19. The CDR3 runs from the conserved cysteine through the conserved F or W. A D gene is named only where the DNA matches it firmly. Size is omitted from some rows. Given values are once, few, many or a class for expanded clones.

d_call: TRBD1; clone_size: NA; v_call: TRBV6-5; j_call: TRBJ2-3; cdr3_aa: CASSIDRVPTDTQYF; cdr3_nt: TGTGCCAGCAGCATTGACAGGGTTCCCACAGATACGCAGTATTTT
d_call: NA; clone_size: many; v_call: TRBV6-5; j_call: TRBJ1-3; cdr3_aa: CASSYGQGLDTIYF; cdr3_nt: TGTGCCAGCAGTTACGGGCAGGGTTTGGACACCATATATTTT
d_call: NA; clone_size: few; v_call: TRBV7-2; j_call: TRBJ2-4; cdr3_aa: CASSNRPTSPLAKNIQYF; cdr3_nt: TGTGCCAGCAGCAATCGGCCAACTAGCCCTCTTGCCAAAAACATTCAGTACTTC
d_call: NA; clone_size: NA; v_call: TRBV7-8; j_call: TRBJ2-2; cdr3_aa: CASSYAQGSGELFF; cdr3_nt: TGTGCCAGCAGCTACGCGCAGGGTTCCGGGGAGCTGTTTTTT
d_call: TRBD2; clone_size: NA; v_call: TRBV19; j_call: TRBJ2-7; cdr3_aa: CASSSSGGYEQYF; cdr3_nt: TGTGCCAGTAGTTCTAGCGGGGGCTACGAGCAGTACTTC
d_call: NA; clone_size: NA; v_call: TRBV2; j_call: TRBJ2-3; cdr3_aa: CASSGARSDTQYF; cdr3_nt: TGTGCCAGCAGTGGAGCCCGTTCAGATACGCAGTATTTT
d_call: NA; clone_size: once; v_call: TRBV15; j_call: TRBJ2-1; cdr3_aa: CATTNYPQGIRYNEQFF; cdr3_nt: TGTGCCACCACGAACTACCCACAGGGTATCCGTTACAATGAGCAGTTCTTC
d_call: NA; clone_size: NA; v_call: TRBV5-1; j_call: TRBJ1-2; cdr3_aa: CASSLGGQTGYGYTF; cdr3_nt: TGCGCCAGCAGCTTGGGGGGGCAAACGGGGTATGGCTACACCTTC
d_call: TRBD1; clone_size: once; v_call: TRBV7-8; j_call: TRBJ2-7; cdr3_aa: CASSSNRGSYEQYF; cdr3_nt: TGTGCCAGCAGCTCAAACAGGGGGTCCTACGAGCAGTACTTC
d_call: NA; clone_size: NA; v_call: TRBV6-5; j_call: TRBJ1-4; cdr3_aa: CASRYVGGQTNEKLFF; cdr3_nt: TGTGCCAGCAGATACGTAGGAGGGCAGACTAATGAAAAACTGTTTTTT
d_call: NA; clone_size: NA; v_call: TRBV4-2; j_call: TRBJ2-7; cdr3_aa: CASSQLARYEQYF; cdr3_nt: TGTGCCAGCAGCCAGCTAGCTCGCTACGAGCAGTACTTC
d_call: TRBD2; clone_size: NA; v_call: TRBV9; j_call: TRBJ2-7; cdr3_aa: CASSVSGTSSYEQYF; cdr3_nt: TGTGCCAGCAGCGTGTCCGGGACTAGCTCCTACGAGCAGTACTTC
d_call: TRBD2; clone_size: NA; v_call: TRBV2; j_call: TRBJ2-2; cdr3_aa: CASNILAVNTGELFF; cdr3_nt: TGTGCCAGCAATATACTAGCGGTCAACACCGGGGAGCTGTTTTTT
d_call: NA; clone_size: few; v_call: TRBV7-2; j_call: TRBJ1-1; cdr3_aa: CASSLWPPGHKDWDTEAFF; cdr3_nt: TGTGCCAGCAGCTTATGGCCTCCGGGACATAAAGACTGGGACACTGAAGCTTTCTTT
d_call: NA; clone_size: once; v_call: TRBV11-2; j_call: TRBJ2-7; cdr3_aa: CASSFGGGAPFEQYF; cdr3_nt: TGTGCCAGCAGTTTCGGAGGGGGCGCCCCCTTCGAGCAGTACTTC
d_call: TRBD1; clone_size: NA; v_call: TRBV11-2; j_call: TRBJ2-2; cdr3_aa: CASSSGQGIRSGELFF; cdr3_nt: TGTGCCAGCAGCTCGGGACAGGGCATTAGGAGCGGGGAGCTGTTTTTT
d_call: TRBD2; clone_size: NA; v_call: TRBV3-1/TRBV3-2; j_call: TRBJ2-2; cdr3_aa: CASSLGLLANTGELFF; cdr3_nt: TGTGCCAGCAGCCTGGGACTACTCGCGAACACCGGGGAGCTGTTTTTT
d_call: NA; clone_size: NA; v_call: TRBV3-1/TRBV3-2; j_call: TRBJ2-7; cdr3_aa: CASSPGENEQYF; cdr3_nt: TGTGCCAGCAGCCCCGGGGAAAACGAGCAGTACTTC
d_call: NA; clone_size: NA; v_call: TRBV6-1; j_call: TRBJ1-3; cdr3_aa: CASSERGASSGNTIYF; cdr3_nt: TGTGCCAGCAGTGAACGGGGGGCCAGCTCTGGAAACACCATATATTTT
d_call: NA; clone_size: once; v_call: TRBV15; j_call: TRBJ1-5; cdr3_aa: CATSRVVNINQPQHF; cdr3_nt: TGTGCCACCAGCAGAGTCGTCAACATCAATCAGCCCCAGCATTTT
d_call: TRBD1; clone_size: NA; v_call: TRBV12-3/TRBV12-4; j_call: TRBJ1-2; cdr3_aa: CASSSRQGYGYTF; cdr3_nt: TGTGCCAGCAGCTCGCGACAGGGCTATGGCTACACCTTC
d_call: NA; clone_size: few; v_call: TRBV7-2; j_call: TRBJ2-7; cdr3_aa: CASSRTILSYEQYF; cdr3_nt: TGTGCCAGCAGCCGGACTATCCTCTCCTACGAGCAGTACTTC
d_call: TRBD2; clone_size: NA; v_call: TRBV7-2; j_call: TRBJ2-3; cdr3_aa: CASSLESGRGTDTQYF; cdr3_nt: TGTGCCAGCAGCTTAGAGAGCGGGAGGGGCACAGATACGCAGTATTTT
d_call: NA; clone_size: NA; v_call: TRBV28; j_call: TRBJ1-1; cdr3_aa: CASSLQAEAFF; cdr3_nt: TGTGCCAGCAGTTTGCAGGCCGAAGCTTTCTTT
d_call: NA; clone_size: once; v_call: TRBV28; j_call: TRBJ1-1; cdr3_aa: CASSLGGAEPEAFF; cdr3_nt: TGTGCCAGCAGTTTAGGGGGCGCGGAGCCTGAAGCTTTCTTT
d_call: TRBD2; clone_size: NA; v_call: TRBV5-1; j_call: TRBJ2-7; cdr3_aa: CASSYGLAGPYEQYF; cdr3_nt: TGCGCCAGCAGCTATGGACTAGCGGGCCCCTACGAGCAGTACTTC
d_call: NA; clone_size: NA; v_call: TRBV3-1/TRBV3-2; j_call: TRBJ2-1; cdr3_aa: CASSRVLRTGNEQFF; cdr3_nt: TGTGCCAGCAGCCGAGTGCTAAGGACGGGGAATGAGCAGTTCTTC
d_call: TRBD1; clone_size: NA; v_call: TRBV7-9; j_call: TRBJ1-1; cdr3_aa: CASSPKQGQGARAFF; cdr3_nt: TGTGCCAGCAGCCCAAAGCAAGGACAGGGGGCAAGAGCTTTCTTT
d_call: NA; clone_size: few; v_call: TRBV5-4; j_call: TRBJ1-2; cdr3_aa: CASSLGQIYGYTF; cdr3_nt: TGTGCCAGCAGCTTGGGCCAGATCTATGGCTACACCTTC
d_call: TRBD2; clone_size: NA; v_call: TRBV6-2/TRBV6-3; j_call: TRBJ2-3; cdr3_aa: CASSYSLAGGNTDTQYF; cdr3_nt: TGTGCCAGCAGTTACTCGCTAGCGGGGGGGAACACAGATACGCAGTATTTT
d_call: NA; clone_size: NA; v_call: TRBV4-1; j_call: TRBJ1-2; cdr3_aa: CASSPPGSANYGYTF; cdr3_nt: TGCGCCAGCAGCCCACCGGGTTCTGCGAACTATGGCTACACCTTC
d_call: NA; clone_size: few; v_call: TRBV21-1; j_call: TRBJ1-2; cdr3_aa: CASSKVRGLAETYGYTF; cdr3_nt: TGTGCCAGCAGCAAAGTTCGAGGGCTGGCAGAAACCTATGGCTACACCTTC
d_call: TRBD2; clone_size: once; v_call: TRBV6-5; j_call: TRBJ2-3; cdr3_aa: CASSASGGRADTQYF; cdr3_nt: TGTGCCAGCAGCGCTAGCGGGGGGCGCGCAGATACGCAGTATTTT
d_call: TRBD1; clone_size: NA; v_call: TRBV19; j_call: TRBJ2-7; cdr3_aa: CASSIGGQGFTFPYEQYF; cdr3_nt: TGTGCCAGTAGTATCGGGGGACAGGGCTTTACCTTTCCCTACGAGCAGTACTTC
d_call: TRBD1; clone_size: NA; v_call: TRBV4-2; j_call: TRBJ1-1; cdr3_aa: CASSQDRGQGVTEAFF; cdr3_nt: TGTGCCAGCAGCCAAGATCGGGGACAGGGAGTTACTGAAGCTTTCTTT
d_call: NA; clone_size: NA; v_call: TRBV19; j_call: TRBJ1-2; cdr3_aa: CASSPVDRPLYGYTF; cdr3_nt: TGTGCCAGTAGTCCCGTCGACAGGCCCCTCTATGGCTACACCTTC
d_call: NA; clone_size: NA; v_call: TRBV19; j_call: TRBJ1-5; cdr3_aa: CASSQGTGNQPQHF; cdr3_nt: TGTGCCAGTAGCCAGGGAACGGGCAATCAGCCCCAGCATTTT
d_call: TRBD1; clone_size: NA; v_call: TRBV13; j_call: TRBJ2-7; cdr3_aa: CASSSRDRGFDEQYF; cdr3_nt: TGTGCCAGCAGCTCCCGGGACAGGGGGTTCGACGAGCAGTACTTC
d_call: NA; clone_size: NA; v_call: TRBV18; j_call: TRBJ1-4; cdr3_aa: CASSPNRDEKLFF; cdr3_nt: TGTGCCAGCTCACCGAACAGGGATGAAAAACTGTTTTTT
d_call: TRBD1; clone_size: once; v_call: TRBV15; j_call: TRBJ2-5; cdr3_aa: CATSSGTGGKETQYF; cdr3_nt: TGTGCCACCAGCAGCGGGACAGGGGGAAAAGAGACCCAGTACTTC
d_call: NA; clone_size: NA; v_call: TRBV3-1/TRBV3-2; j_call: TRBJ2-4; cdr3_aa: CASSQSDAGQNIQYF; cdr3_nt: TGTGCCAGCAGCCAATCAGACGCGGGCCAAAACATTCAGTACTTC
d_call: NA; clone_size: NA; v_call: TRBV4-3; j_call: TRBJ2-1; cdr3_aa: CASSPTWWSRYNEQFF; cdr3_nt: TGCGCCAGCAGCCCCACCTGGTGGTCCAGATACAATGAGCAGTTCTTC
d_call: NA; clone_size: NA; v_call: TRBV6-2/TRBV6-3; j_call: TRBJ2-7; cdr3_aa: CASSRGARYEQYF; cdr3_nt: TGTGCCAGCAGTCGGGGGGCTCGGTACGAGCAGTACTTC
d_call: TRBD1; clone_size: NA; v_call: TRBV2; j_call: TRBJ1-1; cdr3_aa: CARQFDRGTEAFF; cdr3_nt: TGTGCCAGACAATTTGACAGGGGCACTGAAGCTTTCTTT
d_call: TRBD1; clone_size: few; v_call: TRBV30; j_call: TRBJ1-4; cdr3_aa: CAWSVFFGGQQAAREKLFF; cdr3_nt: TGTGCCTGGAGTGTATTTTTTGGGGGACAGCAAGCCGCTCGCGAAAAACTGTTTTTT
d_call: TRBD2; clone_size: NA; v_call: TRBV7-2; j_call: TRBJ2-2; cdr3_aa: CASSLLAGDTGELFF; cdr3_nt: TGTGCCAGCAGCTTACTAGCGGGAGACACCGGGGAGCTGTTTTTT
d_call: NA; clone_size: NA; v_call: TRBV11-3; j_call: TRBJ1-5; cdr3_aa: CAPILVHVNQPQHF; cdr3_nt: TGTGCCCCTATCTTGGTGCACGTTAATCAGCCCCAGCATTTT
d_call: TRBD1; clone_size: few; v_call: TRBV27; j_call: TRBJ2-6; cdr3_aa: CASSLSSGTGGTNVLTF; cdr3_nt: TGTGCCAGCAGTTTATCGTCCGGGACAGGGGGTACCAACGTCCTGACTTTC
d_call: NA; clone_size: NA; v_call: TRBV7-9; j_call: TRBJ1-1; cdr3_aa: CASSLAQLNTEAFF; cdr3_nt: TGTGCCAGCAGCTTAGCCCAATTGAACACTGAAGCTTTCTTT
d_call: NA; clone_size: NA; v_call: TRBV6-6; j_call: TRBJ1-2; cdr3_aa: CASSNELGPPYGYTF; cdr3_nt: TGTGCCAGCAGTAACGAACTAGGACCGCCCTATGGCTACACCTTC
d_call: NA; clone_size: NA; v_call: TRBV20-1; j_call: TRBJ2-3; cdr3_aa: CSAPLYDTQYF; cdr3_nt: TGCAGTGCTCCGTTATATGATACGCAGTATTTT
d_call: NA; clone_size: NA; v_call: TRBV28; j_call: TRBJ1-1; cdr3_aa: CASSLPARGAGDTEAFF; cdr3_nt: TGTGCCAGCAGTTTACCCGCTAGAGGGGCAGGGGACACTGAAGCTTTCTTT
d_call: TRBD2; clone_size: NA; v_call: TRBV6-2/TRBV6-3; j_call: TRBJ2-6; cdr3_aa: CASSYHTRREVSSGANVLTF; cdr3_nt: TGTGCCAGCAGTTACCACACCCGTCGGGAGGTCAGCTCTGGGGCCAACGTCCTGACTTTC
d_call: NA; clone_size: NA; v_call: TRBV3-1/TRBV3-2; j_call: TRBJ2-5; cdr3_aa: CASSLGTLQETQYF; cdr3_nt: TGTGCCAGCAGCCTCGGGACACTTCAAGAGACCCAGTACTTC
d_call: TRBD1; clone_size: NA; v_call: TRBV5-8; j_call: TRBJ2-3; cdr3_aa: CASSLGTGGTDTQYF; cdr3_nt: TGTGCCAGCAGCTTGGGGACAGGGGGCACAGATACGCAGTATTTT
d_call: TRBD1; clone_size: NA; v_call: TRBV4-3; j_call: TRBJ2-1; cdr3_aa: CASSQDPTGFNEQFF; cdr3_nt: TGCGCCAGCAGCCAAGACCCGACAGGGTTCAATGAGCAGTTCTTC
d_call: TRBD2; clone_size: NA; v_call: TRBV5-1; j_call: TRBJ2-3; cdr3_aa: CASSPAGLATDTQYF; cdr3_nt: TGCGCCAGCAGCCCGGCGGGACTAGCGACAGATACGCAGTATTTT
d_call: NA; clone_size: NA; v_call: TRBV15; j_call: TRBJ1-2; cdr3_aa: CATSRDWTWDGYTF; cdr3_nt: TGTGCCACCAGCAGAGATTGGACATGGGATGGCTACACCTTC
d_call: NA; clone_size: NA; v_call: TRBV18; j_call: TRBJ2-7; cdr3_aa: CASSPPGTSSSYEQYF; cdr3_nt: TGTGCCAGCTCACCACCCGGGACTTCCAGCTCCTACGAGCAGTACTTC